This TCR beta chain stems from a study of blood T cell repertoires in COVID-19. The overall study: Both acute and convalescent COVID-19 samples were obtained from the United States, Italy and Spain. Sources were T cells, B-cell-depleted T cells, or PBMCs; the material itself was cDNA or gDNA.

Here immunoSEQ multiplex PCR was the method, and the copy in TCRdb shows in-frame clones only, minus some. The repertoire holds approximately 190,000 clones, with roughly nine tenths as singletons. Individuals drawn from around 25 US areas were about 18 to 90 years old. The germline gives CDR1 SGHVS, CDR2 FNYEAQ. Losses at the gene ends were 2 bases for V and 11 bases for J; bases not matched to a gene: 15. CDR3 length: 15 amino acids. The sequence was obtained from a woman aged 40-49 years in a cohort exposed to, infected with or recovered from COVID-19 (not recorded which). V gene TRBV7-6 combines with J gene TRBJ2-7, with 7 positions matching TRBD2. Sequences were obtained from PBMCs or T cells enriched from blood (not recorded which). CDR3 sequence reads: CASSLSGTTPSLEYF. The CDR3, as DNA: TGTGCCAGCAGCTTATCAGGGACTACCCCATCTTTGGAGTACTTC.